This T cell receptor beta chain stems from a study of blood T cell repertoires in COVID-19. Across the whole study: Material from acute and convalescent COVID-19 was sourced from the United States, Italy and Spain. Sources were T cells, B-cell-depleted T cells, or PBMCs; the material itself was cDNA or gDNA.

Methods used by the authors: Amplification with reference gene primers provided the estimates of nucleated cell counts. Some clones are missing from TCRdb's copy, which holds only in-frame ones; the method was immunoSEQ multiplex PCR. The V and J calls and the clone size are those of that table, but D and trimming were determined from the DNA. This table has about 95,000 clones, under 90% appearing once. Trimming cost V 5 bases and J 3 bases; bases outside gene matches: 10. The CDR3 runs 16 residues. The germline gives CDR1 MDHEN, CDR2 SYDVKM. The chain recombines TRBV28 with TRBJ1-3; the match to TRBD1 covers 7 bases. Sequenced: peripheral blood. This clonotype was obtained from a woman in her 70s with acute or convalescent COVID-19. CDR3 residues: CASSPTLGQLGNTIYF. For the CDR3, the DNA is TGTGCCAGCAGTCCAACCCTGGGACAGCTTGGAAACACCATATATTTT. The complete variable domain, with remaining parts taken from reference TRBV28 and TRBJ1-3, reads DVKVTQSSRYLVKRTGEKVFLECVQDMDHENMFWYRQDPGLGLRLIYFSYDVKMKEKGDIPEGYSVSREKKERFSLILESASTNQTSMYLCASSPTLGQLGNTIYFGEGSWLTVV.